The entry that follows covers one T cell receptor (beta chain) sequence. The data stem from a study of blood T cell repertoires in COVID-19. The germline V gene encodes CDR1 ENHRY and CDR2 SYGVKD. Trimming removed 0 bases at V and 3 bases at J, with 14 bases between. This CDR3 region has 16 residues. Only in-frame clones appear in the TCRdb table, and some are missing; sequencing was by immunoSEQ multiplex PCR. The data show approximately 210,000 clones, approximately 82% seen once. Material: PBMCs or T cells enriched from blood (not recorded which). The chain links TRBV10-3 to TRBJ1-2; D uncertain. The receptor was derived from a man in his forties who had recovered from COVID-19. The CDR3 coding sequence is TGTGCCATCAGTGAGTCGGCCGGAATTGAGGACTATGGCTACACCTTC. This translates into CAISESAGIEDYGYTF.